The present T cell receptor (beta chain) was sequenced within a study of blood T cell repertoires in COVID-19 (dated by TCRdb to 2018 to 2020). About the study as a whole: Collaborator samples came from the United States, Italy and Spain and covered acute and convalescent phases of COVID-19. Where available, HLA class I and class II types were obtained from metadata supplied by the sample provider rather than from assay-based typing. Samples were obtained from the ongoing ImmuneRACE study (first 160 participants) and from 950 to 1,500 subjects provided by 6 global collaborators. The dataset comprised deeply sampled blood TCRbeta repertoires from subjects exposed to, actively infected with, or recovered from COVID-19. The sample metadata nearly always contained a de-identified subject ID, COVID-19 status, age in years and sex. The repertoires were released in a freely available public database meant as a resource for research on the immune response to SARS-CoV-2. The material from the prospective study consisted of cDNA or gDNA derived from T cells, B-cell-depleted T cells, or PBMCs.

V loses 2 bases of germline sequence and J loses 1 base, and the interval between the two ends is 5 bases. The cysteine opens and the phenylalanine closes a CDR3 of 13 amino acids. The entry retains the CDR3 DNA only, 39 bases that are in frame from base 1. From the germline V gene, CDR1 is MRHNA and CDR2 is SNTAGT. Broader findings and caveats from the paper: How much clinical and demographic metadata was included differed by source and by participant, and the metadata was provided uncurated.

As to this clone: This receptor's antigen is unknown. Per-base quality was not reported, and no clone a single base away is much larger than it.

Each collaborating institution followed its own protocols to collect whole blood in K2EDTA tubes. Collaborator samples were shipped for TCRbeta analysis as frozen whole blood, isolated PBMCs, or DNA extracted from either sample type. TCRbeta CDR3 regions were amplified from genomic DNA by means of the immunoSEQ Assay, a bias-controlled multiplex PCR. Under the source paper's analysis protocol: Nucleated cell counts per sample were estimated from amplification of reference gene primers within the assay. To quantify the absolute abundance of each unique TCRbeta CDR3 rearrangement, sequence reads were collapsed and filtered. For each sample, productive Simpson clonality was calculated as the square root of Simpson's diversity index over productive rearrangements. TCRdb mirrors the immuneACCESS table, restricted to in-frame sequences. Some clones are absent from its copies; in checked studies, under half trace to an unresolved V gene, and the reason for the others is unknown. Clone size and the V and J calls come from that table; the DNA yielded D and trimming. Counted in this sample were about 160,000 clones; approximately 77% of them appeared once. Jointly, the top ten make up roughly 10% of the sample.

Sequencing used peripheral blood. Rearrangement joined TRBV6-4 to TRBJ1-1; tentative D gene TRBD1, with 5 bases matching. The TCR sequence derives from a woman aged 80 or older with active or convalescent COVID-19. CDR3 loop: CASSDGQNTEAFF. The DNA sequence reads TGTGCCAGCAGTGACGGACAGAACACTGAAGCTTTCTTT.